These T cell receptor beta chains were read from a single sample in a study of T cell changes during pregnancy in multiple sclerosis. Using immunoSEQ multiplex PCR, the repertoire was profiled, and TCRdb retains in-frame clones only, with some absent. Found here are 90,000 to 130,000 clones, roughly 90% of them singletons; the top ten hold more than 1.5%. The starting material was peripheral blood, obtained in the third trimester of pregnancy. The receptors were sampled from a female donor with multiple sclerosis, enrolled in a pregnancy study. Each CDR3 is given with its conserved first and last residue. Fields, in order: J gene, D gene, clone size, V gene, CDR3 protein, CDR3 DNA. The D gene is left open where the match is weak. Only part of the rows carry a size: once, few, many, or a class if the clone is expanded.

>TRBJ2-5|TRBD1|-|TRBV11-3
CASSPGQGPETQYF
TGTGCCAGCAGCCCGGGACAGGGGCCAGAGACCCAGTACTTC
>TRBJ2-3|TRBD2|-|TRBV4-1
CASSVGLPSTDTQYF
TGCGCCAGCAGCGTGGGACTACCGAGCACAGATACGCAGTATTTT
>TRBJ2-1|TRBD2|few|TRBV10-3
CATQGGGRALGNEQFF
TGTGCCACTCAAGGAGGCGGGAGGGCCTTGGGGAATGAGCAGTTCTTC
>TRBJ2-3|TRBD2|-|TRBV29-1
CSVDQGDSGRAFRGDTQYF
TGCAGCGTTGATCAGGGGGACAGCGGGAGGGCCTTTCGTGGAGATACGCAGTATTTT
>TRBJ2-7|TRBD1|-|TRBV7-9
CASRGDRSEQYF
TGTGCCAGCAGGGGGGACAGAAGCGAGCAGTACTTC
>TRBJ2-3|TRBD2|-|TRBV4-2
CASSQVGVAGGTDTQYF
TGTGCCAGCAGCCAAGTAGGAGTAGCGGGGGGCACAGATACGCAGTATTTT
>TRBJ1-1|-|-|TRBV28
CASSLTASTEAFF
TGTGCCAGCAGCCTGACAGCCTCCACTGAAGCTTTCTTT
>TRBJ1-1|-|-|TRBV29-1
CSVAPGKNTEAFF
TGCAGCGTTGCTCCAGGCAAGAACACTGAAGCTTTCTTT
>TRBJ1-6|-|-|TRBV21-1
CASSKGRGFSPLHF
TGTGCCAGCAGCAAGGGCAGGGGGTTCTCACCCCTCCACTTT
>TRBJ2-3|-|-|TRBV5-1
CASSSLGWADTQYF
TGCGCCAGCAGCTCCCTAGGTTGGGCAGATACGCAGTATTTT
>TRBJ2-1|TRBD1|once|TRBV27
CASSLVDRGRREEQFF
TGTGCCAGCAGTCTGGTGGACAGGGGGCGTCGAGAAGAGCAGTTCTTC
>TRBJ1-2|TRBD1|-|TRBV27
CASSPQGEGYTF
TGTGCCAGCAGCCCACAGGGGGAAGGCTACACCTTC
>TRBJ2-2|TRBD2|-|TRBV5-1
CASSPQAGTNTGELFF
TGCGCCAGCAGCCCCCAAGCGGGGACGAACACCGGGGAGCTGTTTTTT
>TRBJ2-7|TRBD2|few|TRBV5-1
CASSRGLAVYEQYF
TGCGCCAGCAGCCGGGGACTAGCGGTCTACGAGCAGTACTTC
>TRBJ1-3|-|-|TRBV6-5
CASSYSRGDTIYF
TGTGCCAGCAGTTACTCTCGGGGGGACACCATATATTTT
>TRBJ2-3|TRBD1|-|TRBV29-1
CSVGGLGQEGTDTQYF
TGCAGCGTTGGGGGCTTGGGACAGGAAGGCACAGATACGCAGTATTTT
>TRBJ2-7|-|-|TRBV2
CASSEGAGRTYEQYF
TGTGCCAGCAGTGAAGGGGCAGGAAGAACCTACGAGCAGTACTTC
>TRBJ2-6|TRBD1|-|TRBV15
CATSRTGTGGANVLTF
TGTGCCACCAGCAGGACAGGGACAGGAGGGGCCAACGTCCTGACTTTC
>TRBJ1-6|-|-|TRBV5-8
CASSLGGPLYNSPLHF
TGTGCCAGCAGCTTGGGGGGCCCGCTCTATAATTCACCCCTCCACTTT
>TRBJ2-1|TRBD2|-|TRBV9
CASSVGGSGGTGNEQFF
TGTGCCAGCAGCGTAGGGGGAAGCGGGGGGACTGGCAATGAGCAGTTCTTC
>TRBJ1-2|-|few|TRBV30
CAWSPGGDGYTF
TGTGCCTGGAGCCCGGGGGGAGATGGCTACACCTTC
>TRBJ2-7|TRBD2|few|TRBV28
CASSSGLAAIRGEQYF
TGTGCCAGCAGTTCCGGACTAGCGGCGATACGCGGCGAGCAGTACTTC
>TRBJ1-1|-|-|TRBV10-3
CAIRGGVNTEAFF
TGTGCCATCAGGGGAGGTGTGAACACTGAAGCTTTCTTT
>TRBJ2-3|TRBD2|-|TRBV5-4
CASSLGAGDTDTQYF
TGTGCCAGCAGCTTGGGGGCGGGGGACACAGATACGCAGTATTTT
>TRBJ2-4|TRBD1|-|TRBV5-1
CASSLGQGINIQYF
TGCGCCAGCAGCTTAGGACAGGGAATAAACATTCAGTACTTC
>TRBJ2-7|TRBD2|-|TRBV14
CASSRSGIPSYEQYF
TGTGCCAGCAGTCGTAGCGGGATTCCCTCCTACGAGCAGTACTTC
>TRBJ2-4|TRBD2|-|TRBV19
CASSIAGAGKNIQYF
TGTGCCAGTAGCATAGCGGGAGCGGGCAAAAACATTCAGTACTTC
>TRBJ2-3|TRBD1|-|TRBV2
CASSEAPGQGDTQYF
TGTGCCAGCAGTGAAGCCCCGGGACAGGGCGATACGCAGTATTTT
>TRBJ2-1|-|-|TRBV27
CASSSLNTGSNEQFF
TGTGCCAGCAGTTCCCTTAACACAGGGAGCAATGAGCAGTTCTTC
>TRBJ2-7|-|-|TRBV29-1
CSVGLTGMGEQYF
TGCAGCGTTGGACTTACAGGGATGGGCGAGCAGTACTTC
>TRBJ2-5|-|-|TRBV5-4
CASSLPGALGGETQYF
TGTGCCAGCAGCTTGCCCGGGGCCTTGGGGGGAGAGACCCAGTACTTC
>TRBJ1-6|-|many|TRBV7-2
CASSFPSAIYNSPLHF
TGTGCCAGCAGTTTCCCGAGCGCAATCTATAATTCACCCCTCCACTTT
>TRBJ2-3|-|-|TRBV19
CASSSPGGVTDTQYF
TGTGCCAGTAGTTCCCCCGGAGGGGTCACAGATACGCAGTATTTT
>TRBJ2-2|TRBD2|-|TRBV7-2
CASSSPTTSGGAGTGELFF
TGTGCCAGCAGCTCCCCGACTACTAGCGGGGGGGCGGGGACCGGGGAGCTGTTTTTT
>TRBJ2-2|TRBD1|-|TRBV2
CASSRKTGGTGELFF
TGTGCCAGCAGTCGAAAGACAGGGGGCACCGGGGAGCTGTTTTTT
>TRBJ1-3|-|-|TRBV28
CASSPYTAGFGNTIYF
TGTGCCAGCAGTCCGTACACGGCGGGCTTTGGAAACACCATATATTTT
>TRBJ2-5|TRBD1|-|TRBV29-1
CSVRTGRYQETQYF
TGCAGCGTGCGGACAGGGAGGTACCAAGAGACCCAGTACTTC
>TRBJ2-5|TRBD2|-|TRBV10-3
CAISPWREASPETQYF
TGTGCCATCAGCCCCTGGCGGGAGGCCTCTCCGGAGACCCAGTACTTC
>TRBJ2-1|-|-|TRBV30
CAWSVQEGRHEQFF
TGTGCCTGGAGTGTACAGGAAGGGAGGCATGAGCAGTTCTTC
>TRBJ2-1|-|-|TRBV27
CASSSLRTVVDEQFF
TGTGCCAGCAGTTCCCTTCGGACAGTTGTCGATGAGCAGTTCTTC
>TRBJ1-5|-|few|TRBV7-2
CASSRTDSRNQPQHF
TGTGCCAGCAGCCGGACGGACAGCCGTAATCAGCCCCAGCATTTT
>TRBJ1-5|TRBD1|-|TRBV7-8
CASSPGTDYSNQPQHF
TGTGCCAGCAGCCCCGGGACAGATTATAGCAATCAGCCCCAGCATTTT
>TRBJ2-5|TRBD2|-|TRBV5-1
CASSFSGSGETQYF
TGCGCCAGCAGCTTTAGCGGGAGCGGGGAGACCCAGTACTTC